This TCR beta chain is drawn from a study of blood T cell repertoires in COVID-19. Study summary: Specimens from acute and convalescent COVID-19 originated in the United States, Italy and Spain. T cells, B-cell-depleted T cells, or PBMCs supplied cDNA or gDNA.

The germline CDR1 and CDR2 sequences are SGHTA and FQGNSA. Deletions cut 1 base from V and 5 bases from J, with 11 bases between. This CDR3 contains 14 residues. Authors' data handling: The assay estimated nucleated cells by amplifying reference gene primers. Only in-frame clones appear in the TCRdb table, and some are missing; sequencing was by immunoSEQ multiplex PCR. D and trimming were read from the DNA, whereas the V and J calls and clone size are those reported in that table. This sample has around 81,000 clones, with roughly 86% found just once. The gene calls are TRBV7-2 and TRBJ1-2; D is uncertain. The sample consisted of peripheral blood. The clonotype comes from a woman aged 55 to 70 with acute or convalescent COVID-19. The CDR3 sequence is CASSLDSGKYGYTF. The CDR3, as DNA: TGTGCCAGCAGCTTAGATAGCGGGAAATATGGCTACACCTTC.